Presented here are 22 T cell receptor beta chains from one specimen sequenced in a study of breast tumors, draining lymph nodes, adjacent tissues. TCRdb independently ran MiXCR on the multiplex PCR reads; one entry per CDR3 protein. This sample yields under 150,000 distinct CDR3 sequences, of which 15% to 20% are seen a single time; less than 4% belongs to the top ten. Samples came from axillary lymph nodes draining the breast cancer. The sequencing sample was made of axillary lymph node tissue. The receptors stem from a female donor with breast cancer. Some clones in this sample may be carry-over from other donors' samples.

This clonotype was picked up many times. The chain has TRBV12-5 and TRBJ2-3; D is perhaps TRBD2 (6 bases). Germline V gene lookup returns CDR1 LGHNT and CDR2 FRNRAP. The CDR3 sequence is 14 residues long. V dropped 6 bases and J dropped 8 bases, with 18 bases sitting between them. The CDR3 nucleotides read TGTGCTAGTGGGAAGGGACTGGCTTCAGCTACGCAGTATTTT. This sequence encodes CASGKGLASATQYF. The full variable domain, its missing parts supplied by reference TRBV12-5 and TRBJ2-3, is DARVTQTPRHKVTEMGQEVTMRCQPILGHNTVFWYRQTMMQGLELLAYFRNRAPLDDSGMPKDRFSAEMPDATLATLKIQPSEPRDSAVYFCASGKGLASATQYFGPGTRLTVL.

This clonotype occurred many times. The chain employs TRBV5-1 and TRBJ2-5; no firm D call. In germline, CDR1 is SGHRS, CDR2 YFSETQ. The V gene lost 2 bases and the J gene lost 3 bases, with 5 bases spanning the gap. The length of the CDR3 is 12 residues. The CDR3 spells CASSFSKETQYF. DNA for the CDR3: TGCGCCAGCAGCTTCTCTAAAGAGACCCAGTACTTC.

Ten or more counts support this clonotype. The genes are TRBV6-1 and TRBJ2-7; 8 bases align to TRBD2. The length of the CDR3 is 14 residues. The germline V gene encodes CDR1 MNHNS and CDR2 SASEGT. Unmatched junction bases numbered 9, after V lost 7 bases and J lost 4 bases. Here the CDR3 DNA reads TGTGCCAGCAAATACAGGCGGGAGGAATACGAGCAGTACTTC. Translation gives CASKYRREEYEQYF.

This clonotype was observed at least ten times. The chain is built from TRBV9 and TRBJ2-5; no clear D. CDR1 and CDR2 (germline): SGDLS, YYNGEE. V lost 0 bases and J lost 2, with 8 bases in between. The length of the CDR3 is 14 residues. The CDR3 DNA is TGTGCCAGCAGCGTAGCTAACAGTCAAGAGACCCAGTACTTC. Residues: CASSVANSQETQYF.

This sequence joins TRBV24-1 and TRBJ2-1, with TRBD2 matching 7 bases. With 5 bases clipped from V and 7 bases from J, the junction kept 1 base outside the gene matches. The CDR3 length is 12 residues. Germline loops: CDR1 KGHDR, CDR2 SFDVKD. This CDR3 reads CATSVGGNEQFF. The CDR3 DNA follows: TGTGCCACCAGTGTGGGGGGGAATGAGCAGTTCTTC.

This clonotype was found many times. The CDR3 nucleotides read TGTGCCAGCAGTGAAATCCAAAGAGGGGGGCCGTTCTTC. As protein: CASSEIQRGGPFF. This chain joins TRBV6-1 and TRBJ2-1; D tentatively reads TRBD1 or TRBD2 (6 bases each). This CDR3 is built from 13 residues. Germline loops: CDR1 MNHNS, CDR2 SASEGT. V dropped 2 bases and J dropped 15 bases, with 17 bases sitting between them.

Many counts were recorded for this clonotype. This rearrangement joins TRBV12-3 or TRBV12-4 to TRBJ2-3; TRBD2 matches at 11 bases. V was pared by 7 bases and J by 5 bases, with 5 bases of the junction left unmatched. The CDR3 sequence is 14 residues long. The CDR3 bases are TGTGCCAGCACAACTAGCGGGGGACGAGATACGCAGTATTTT. The encoded protein is CASTTSGGRDTQYF.

The V and J genes are TRBV3-1 and TRBJ2-2, with 8 bases aligning to TRBD2. Trimming at V came to 1 base and at J to 7 bases, leaving 8 bases not matched to a gene. The germline CDR1 and CDR2 sequences are LGHDT and YNNKEL (reference sequence). This CDR3 contains 16 residues. The CDR3 DNA reads as TGTGCCAGCAGCCAAGCCGGGACTAGGGTCCTCGGGGAGCTGTTTTTT. Its translation: CASSQAGTRVLGELFF.

On this clonotype itself: This sequence may be a read error, since a much larger clone differs from it by one base. This sequence joins TRBV5-6 and TRBJ2-5, with unresolved D. This CDR3 has 15 amino acids. The germline V gene encodes CDR1 SGHDT and CDR2 YYEEEE. Trimming removed 4 bases at V and 5 bases at J, with 18 bases between. CDR3 coding DNA: TGTGCCAGCAGCCCCCCTTCAGCTGAAAATGAGACCCAGTACTTC. Residues: CASSPPSAENETQYF.

As for this clonotype: This may come from a read error, since a much larger clone is one base off. V gene TRBV7-2 combines with J gene TRBJ2-7; weak D call: TRBD2 (5 bases). This CDR3 spans 17 amino acids. Germline V CDR1 and CDR2: SGHTA, FQGNSA. V was cut by 1 base and J by 0 bases, with 16 bases left in between. The CDR3 loop reads CASSLDQRVGSSYEQYF. DNA of the CDR3: TGTGCCAGCAGCTTAGATCAACGCGTGGGGAGCTCCTACGAGCAGTACTTC.

This clonotype was counted ten times or more. This rearrangement joins TRBV6-1 to TRBJ1-6; D is possibly TRBD1 (6 bases). The germline V and J ends were trimmed by 2 bases and 13 bases, with 21 bases remaining between them. The germline V gene has CDR1 MNHNS and CDR2 SASEGT. The CDR3 is 16 amino acids. The CDR3 nucleotides read TGTGCCAGCAGTGAAATTACAGGGACCCCGTATGTGCCCCTCCACTTT. This codes for CASSEITGTPYVPLHF.

Many counts were recorded for this clonotype. This chain connects TRBV5-6 to TRBJ1-5; maybe TRBD1 (6 bases). Germline values: CDR1 SGHDT, CDR2 YYEEEE. CDR3 length: 15 amino acids. Deletions cut 4 bases from V and 5 bases from J, with 16 bases between. CDR3 coding DNA: TGTGCCAGCAGCACGACCGGACAGCACGATCAGCCCCAGCATTTT. Translated, it gives CASSTTGQHDQPQHF.

The chain carries TRBV2 and TRBJ2-2, with 12 positions matching TRBD2. Germline-derived CDR1 and CDR2 are SNHLY and FYNNEI. J gave up 5 bases and V 6 bases, and 7 bases lay outside the gene matches. The CDR3 has 16 amino acids. CDR3 amino acids: CASRSSGGARTGELFF. DNA for the CDR3: TGTGCCAGCAGGTCTAGCGGGGGGGCCCGGACCGGGGAGCTGTTTTTT.

This clonotype has at least ten counts. For the CDR3, the DNA is TGCAGCGTGACAGGGGGCCCCTATGGCTACACCTTC. It specifies CSVTGGPYGYTF. V usage is TRBV29-1 and J usage is TRBJ1-2; 10 bases fit TRBD1. Germline CDR1 reads SQVTM; CDR2 reads ANQGSEA. The CDR3 spans 12 residues. J was trimmed by 4 bases and V by 6 bases; bases with no gene match: 2. The full variable domain, completed using reference TRBV29-1 and TRBJ1-2, is SAVISQKPSRDICQRGTSLTIQCQVDSQVTMMFWYRQQPGQSLTLIATANQGSEATYESGFVIDKFPISRPNLTFSTLTVSNMSPEDSSIYLCSVTGGPYGYTFGSGTRLTVV.

In this sample, this clonotype turned up many times. The V gene is TRBV20-1, the J gene TRBJ2-5; 12 bases are a match to TRBD2. Unmatched junction bases numbered 11, after V lost 2 bases and J lost 4 bases. The germline V gene encodes CDR1 DFQATT and CDR2 SNEGSKA (reference sequence). The CDR3 is made up of 17 amino acids. The CDR3 loop reads CSARILAGGFSRETQYF. CDR3 sequence (DNA): TGCAGTGCTAGAATCCTAGCGGGAGGGTTCTCGCGAGAGACCCAGTACTTC.

Only a few counts were recorded for this clonotype. The rearrangement uses TRBV7-3 and TRBJ2-1; 8 bases are a match to TRBD2. This CDR3 comprises 16 residues. The germline gives CDR1 SGHTA, CDR2 FQGTGA. The V and J ends lost 4 bases and 7 bases, in that order; junction bases with no gene match: 12. CDR3: CASSSAGAPRFNEQFF. In nucleotides, the CDR3 is TGTGCCAGCAGCTCAGCGGGGGCCCCGAGGTTTAATGAGCAGTTCTTC.

In this sample, this clonotype turned up once. Just one base apart from a much larger clone, this may be a read error. The rearrangement uses TRBV19 and TRBJ2-7; TRBD2 might be the D (5 bases). Germline CDR1 LNHDA, CDR2 SQIVND (reference sequence). The CDR3 has 16 residues. CDR3 sequence: CASSIGRRFGEDEQHF. CDR3 nucleotide sequence: TGTGCCAGTAGTATAGGGAGGAGGTTCGGGGAAGACGAGCAGCACTTC.

Turning to this clonotype: This could be a read error, since a much larger clone is one nucleotide away. The chain joins TRBV20-1 to TRBJ1-2; the D gene is possibly TRBD1 (5 bases). This CDR3 contains 13 residues. Germline lookup yields CDR1 DFQATT and CDR2 SNEGSKA (reference sequence). The CDR3 reads CSARVPGDYSYTF. CDR3 bases: TGCAGTGCTAGAGTCCCGGGGGACTATAGCTACACCTTC.

This clonotype was detected many times. The V gene is TRBV4-1, the J gene TRBJ2-1; a possible D gene is TRBD2 (5 bases). Trimming shortened V by 1 base and J by 4 bases, and 14 bases separated the two germline ends. The CDR3 loop spans 16 amino acids. The germline gives CDR1 MGHRA, CDR2 YSYEKL. CDR3 coding DNA: TGCGCCAGCAGCCAAGCATTCGGAGGAACGTACAATGAGCAGTTCTTC. Protein product: CASSQAFGGTYNEQFF.

As concerns this clonotype: This clone may be a read error of a much larger clone one base away. V gene TRBV6-1 combines with J gene TRBJ2-7, with a weak D call TRBD1 (6 bases). The germline gives CDR1 MNHNS, CDR2 SASEGT. The CDR3 sequence is 12 residues long. The CDR3 reads CVSRDNTYEQYF. In DNA, the CDR3 is TGTGTCAGCAGGGACAACACATACGAGCAGTACTTC.

For this clonotype: The final CDR3 position lacks the conserved phenylalanine or tryptophan, pointing to a likely read error. This chain joins TRBV3-1 and TRBJ2-2; TRBD2 agrees at 13 bases. V was pared by 8 bases and J by 4 bases, with 4 bases of the junction left unmatched. This CDR3 has 15 residues. CDR1 and CDR2 (germline): LGHDT, YNNKEL (reference sequence). CDR3 residues: CASHRLAGGTGELFL. In DNA, the CDR3 is TGTGCCAGCCATCGACTAGCGGGGGGCACCGGGGAGCTGTTTCTT.

This clonotype was counted between two and nine times. This sequence joins TRBV18 and TRBJ2-3; 10 positions agree with TRBD2. From germline, CDR1 is KGHSH and CDR2 LQKENI. This CDR3 contains 16 residues. The V segment lost 2 bases and the J segment 1 base; nucleotides outside the gene matches: 3. The CDR3 region has the DNA TGTGCCAGCTCACCAACTAGCGGGGATGGCACAGATACGCAGTATTTT. Translated: CASSPTSGDGTDTQYF. The full variable domain, its missing parts supplied by reference TRBV18 and TRBJ2-3, is NAGVMQNPRHLVRRRGQEARLRCSPMKGHSHVYWYRQLPEEGLKFMVYLQKENIIDESGMPKERFSAEFPKEGPSILRIQQVVRGDSAAYFCASSPTSGDGTDTQYFGPGTRLTVL.